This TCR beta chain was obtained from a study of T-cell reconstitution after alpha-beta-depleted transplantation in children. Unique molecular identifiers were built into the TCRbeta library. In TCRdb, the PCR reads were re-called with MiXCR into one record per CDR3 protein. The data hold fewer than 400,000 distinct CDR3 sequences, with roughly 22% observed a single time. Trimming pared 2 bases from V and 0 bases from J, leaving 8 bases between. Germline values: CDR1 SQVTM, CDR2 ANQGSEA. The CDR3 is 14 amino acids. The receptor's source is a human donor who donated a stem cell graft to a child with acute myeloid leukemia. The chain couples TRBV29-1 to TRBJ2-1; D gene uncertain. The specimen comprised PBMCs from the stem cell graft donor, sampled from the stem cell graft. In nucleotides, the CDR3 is TGCAGCGTTGAAATTAGCAACTCCTACAATGAGCAGTTCTTC. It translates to CSVEISNSYNEQFF.